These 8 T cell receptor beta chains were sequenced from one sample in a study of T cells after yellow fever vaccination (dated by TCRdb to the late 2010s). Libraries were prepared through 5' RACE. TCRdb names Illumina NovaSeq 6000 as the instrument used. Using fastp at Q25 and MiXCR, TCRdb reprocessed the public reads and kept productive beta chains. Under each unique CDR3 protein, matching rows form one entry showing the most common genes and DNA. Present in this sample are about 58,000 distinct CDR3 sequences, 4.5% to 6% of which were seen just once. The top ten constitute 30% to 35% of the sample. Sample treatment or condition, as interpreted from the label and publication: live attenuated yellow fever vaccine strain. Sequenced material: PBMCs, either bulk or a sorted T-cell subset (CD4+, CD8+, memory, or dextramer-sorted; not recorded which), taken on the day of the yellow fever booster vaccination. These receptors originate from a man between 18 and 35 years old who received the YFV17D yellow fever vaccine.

CDR3 sequence: CATLPGQGNGYTF. The CDR3 DNA reads TGTGCCACCCTACCGGGACAGGGGAATGGCTACACCTTC. The J gene is TRBJ1-2, the V gene TRBV6-5; 10 bases line up with TRBD1. Per the germline V gene, CDR1 is MNHEY and CDR2 is SVGAGI. The ends lost 10 bases at V and 6 bases at J; junction bases unmatched: 8. The CDR3 is made up of 13 amino acids.

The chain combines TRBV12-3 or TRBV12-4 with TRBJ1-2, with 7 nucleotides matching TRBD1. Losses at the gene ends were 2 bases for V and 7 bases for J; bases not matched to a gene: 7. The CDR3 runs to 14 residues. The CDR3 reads CASSLNRDSRGYTF. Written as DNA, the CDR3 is TGTGCCAGCAGTTTAAACCGGGACAGCCGTGGCTACACCTTC.

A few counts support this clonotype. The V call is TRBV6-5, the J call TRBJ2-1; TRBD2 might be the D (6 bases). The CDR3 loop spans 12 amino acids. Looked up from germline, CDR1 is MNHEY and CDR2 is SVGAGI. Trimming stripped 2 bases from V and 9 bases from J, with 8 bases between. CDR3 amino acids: CASSYAGGEQFF. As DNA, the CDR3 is TGTGCCAGCAGTTACGCCGGGGGTGAGCAGTTCTTC.

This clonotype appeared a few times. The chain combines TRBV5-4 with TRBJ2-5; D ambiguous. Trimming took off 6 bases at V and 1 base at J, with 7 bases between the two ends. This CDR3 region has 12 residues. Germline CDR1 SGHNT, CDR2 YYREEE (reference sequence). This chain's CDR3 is CASNIGQETQYF. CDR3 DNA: TGTGCCAGCAATATAGGCCAAGAGACCCAGTACTTC.

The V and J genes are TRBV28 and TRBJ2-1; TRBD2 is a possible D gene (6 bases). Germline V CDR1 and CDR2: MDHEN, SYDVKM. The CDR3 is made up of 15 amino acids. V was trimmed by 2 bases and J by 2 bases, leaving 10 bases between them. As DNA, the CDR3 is TGTGCCAGCAGTTTAGGAGGGACCACCTACAATGAGCAGTTCTTC. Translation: CASSLGGTTYNEQFF.

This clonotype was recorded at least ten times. Written as DNA, the CDR3 is TGTGCCAGCAGCGTCGACACCGGGGAGCTGTTTTTT. This sequence encodes CASSVDTGELFF. The chain carries TRBV9 and TRBJ2-2; D is unresolved. CDR1 is SGDLS and CDR2 is YYNGEE in the germline V gene. The CDR3 extends over 12 amino acids. The ends were cut back, 2 bases at V and 3 bases at J, with 2 bases in the middle.

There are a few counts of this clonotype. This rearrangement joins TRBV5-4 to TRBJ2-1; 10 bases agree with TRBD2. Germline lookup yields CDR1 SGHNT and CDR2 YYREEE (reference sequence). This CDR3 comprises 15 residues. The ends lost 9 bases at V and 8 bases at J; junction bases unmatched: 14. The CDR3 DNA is TGTGCCATCCGTATCGGGACTAGCGCGAACGATGAGCAGTTCTTC. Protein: CAIRIGTSANDEQFF.

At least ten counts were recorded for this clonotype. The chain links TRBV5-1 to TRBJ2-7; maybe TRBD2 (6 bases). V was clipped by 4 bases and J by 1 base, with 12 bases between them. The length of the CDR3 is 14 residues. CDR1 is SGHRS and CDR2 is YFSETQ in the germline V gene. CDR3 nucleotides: TGCGCCAGCAGCCCTTCAGGGAGGTCCTACGAGCAGTACTTC. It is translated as CASSPSGRSYEQYF. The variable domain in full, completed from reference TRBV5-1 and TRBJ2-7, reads KAGVTQTPRYLIKTRGQQVTLSCSPISGHRSVSWYQQTPGQGLQFLFEYFSETQRNKGNFPGRFSGRQFSNSRSEMNVSTLELGDSALYLCASSPSGRSYEQYFGPGTRLTVT.